These T cell receptor beta chains were read from a single sample in a study of blood T cell repertoires in COVID-19. Assay used: immunoSEQ multiplex PCR; TCRdb lists only in-frame clones, some missing. The data contain under 85,000 clones, 85% to 90% of them singletons. Sequenced material: peripheral blood. The receptor set was obtained from a man between 65 and 85 years old with active or convalescent COVID-19. Each CDR3 is given with its conserved first and last residue. A D gene is named only where the DNA matches it firmly. Only some rows state a clone size, as once, few, many or a class for expanded clones.

D gene,J gene,clone size,V gene,CDR3 DNA,CDR3 protein
TRBD2,TRBJ2-7,once,TRBV5-1,TGCGCCAGCAGGACGGGAGGGCGGAGAGAGCAGTACTTC,CASRTGGRREQYF
.,TRBJ1-5,.,TRBV6-5,TGTGCCAGCAGCCGTGGACAGTTGGGCCAGCCCCAGCATTTT,CASSRGQLGQPQHF
.,TRBJ2-3,.,TRBV7-8,TGTGCCAGCAGCTTAGCTCCGGATACGCAGTATTTT,CASSLAPDTQYF
TRBD1,TRBJ1-3,.,TRBV6-6,TGTGCCAGCAGTTACGGACAGGGGATCTCTGGAAACACCATATATTTT,CASSYGQGISGNTIYF
TRBD2,TRBJ2-3,.,TRBV4-2,TGTGCCAGCAGCCGACTAGCGGGAGGCCTTAGCACAGATACGCAGTATTTT,CASSRLAGGLSTDTQYF
.,TRBJ1-2,.,TRBV18,TGTGCCAGCTCACCCATCGGGCAGGGTGTCGGTGGCTACACCTTC,CASSPIGQGVGGYTF
.,TRBJ2-4,.,TRBV27,TGTGCCAGCAGTTTATATGGGGGGGGCACACTAGCCAAAAACATTCAGTACTTC,CASSLYGGGTLAKNIQYF
.,TRBJ1-1,once,TRBV28,TGTGCCAGCAGACCCAACAGGAACACTGAAGCTTTCTTT,CASRPNRNTEAFF
.,TRBJ1-2,.,TRBV25-1,TGTGCCAGCAGTGATCCCCGGACAGCAGAGAACTATGGCTACACCTTC,CASSDPRTAENYGYTF
TRBD2,TRBJ2-5,.,TRBV7-9,TGTGCCAGCAGCCTGCGGACTAGCGGGAGTAGGGAGACCCAGTACTTC,CASSLRTSGSRETQYF
TRBD2,TRBJ2-1,.,TRBV7-3,TGTGCCAGCAGCGCCCTAGCGGGAGGCGGTGAGCAGTTCTTC,CASSALAGGGEQFF
.,TRBJ1-5,.,TRBV3-1/TRBV3-2,TGTGCCAGCAGCCAAGGCCAGGGGAATCAGCCCCAGCATTTT,CASSQGQGNQPQHF
TRBD1,TRBJ1-1,.,TRBV7-2,TGTGCCAGCAGCCTACTTCAGGGGGTTGGCACTGAAGCTTTCTTT,CASSLLQGVGTEAFF
TRBD1,TRBJ1-1,.,TRBV6-5,TGTGCCAGCAGTTACCCCGGGACAGACAACACTGAAGCTTTCTTT,CASSYPGTDNTEAFF
TRBD1,TRBJ1-4,.,TRBV28,TGTGCCACCTCCCGGGACAGCAGAACTAATGAAAAACTGTTTTTT,CATSRDSRTNEKLFF
TRBD1,TRBJ1-2,.,TRBV4-3,TGCGCCAGCAGCCAAACCCGGACAGGGACCGGGAGCTATGGCTACACCTTC,CASSQTRTGTGSYGYTF
.,TRBJ1-4,.,TRBV3-1/TRBV3-2,TGTGCCAGCAGCCCCCTCCGCGGGGTCACTAATGAAAAACTGTTTTTT,CASSPLRGVTNEKLFF
TRBD2,TRBJ2-2,.,TRBV6-4,TGTGCCAGCAGAGGACTAGCGGGAACCGGGGAGCTGTTTTTT,CASRGLAGTGELFF
.,TRBJ2-3,once,TRBV29-1,TGCAGCGTTGGGCAGAGCACAGATACGCAGTATTTT,CSVGQSTDTQYF
.,TRBJ1-5,.,TRBV5-8,TGTGCCAGCAGCCTGACCTACGGACAGTTTGGTCAGCCCCAGCATTTT,CASSLTYGQFGQPQHF
.,TRBJ1-6,.,TRBV5-1,TGCGCCAGCAGAACAGAGAATTCACCCCTCCACTTT,CASRTENSPLHF
.,TRBJ2-7,once,TRBV19,TGTGCCAGTAGTATGTCGCCCGTTTCAAGGGGAGAGCAGTACTTC,CASSMSPVSRGEQYF
TRBD1,TRBJ2-3,once,TRBV7-2,TGTGCCAGCAGCTTCGGACAGGTCACAGATACGCAGTATTTT,CASSFGQVTDTQYF
.,TRBJ1-3,.,TRBV6-5,TGTGCCAGCGCTGGGGGGTGGGAGTCCGGAAACACCATATATTTT,CASAGGWESGNTIYF
.,TRBJ1-4,medium-sized,TRBV28,TGTGCCAGCACCAGGGGTGGTGAAAAACTGTTTTTT,CASTRGGEKLFF
TRBD2,TRBJ2-3,.,TRBV24-1,TGTGCCACCAGTGCCCCCCCGGGACTAGCGAAAAGCACAGATACGCAGTATTTT,CATSAPPGLAKSTDTQYF
TRBD1,TRBJ1-5,.,TRBV7-2,TGTGCCAGCAGCTTAAACACAGGGGCTCAGCCCCAGCATTTT,CASSLNTGAQPQHF
.,TRBJ1-4,.,TRBV5-6,TGTGCCAGCAGCCTCAGGGCATCTGAAAAACTGTTTTTT,CASSLRASEKLFF